The clone carrying this T cell receptor (beta chain) occurred once. Its antigen is not identified. The protocol was immunoSEQ multiplex PCR, while the TCRdb copy is restricted to in-frame clones and leaves out a portion. The repertoire holds tens of thousands of clones, with about 89% as singletons. The germline gives CDR1 MNHGY, CDR2 SAAAGT. The CDR3 has 15 amino acids. Between the trimmed V and J ends, which lost 1 base and 4 bases, there was a span of 14 bases. This entry is derived from a study of OX40 agonist ivuxolimab in advanced cancers. Study at large: People in dose escalation had one of these cancers: hepatocellular carcinoma, melanoma, renal cell or head and neck cancer.

Study results and limitations: On average, CD8+ T cells had more expanded clones than CD4+.

This TCR was sampled from an adult with an advanced solid tumor such as melanoma, head and neck, liver or kidney cancer. The chain has TRBV6-8 and TRBJ2-7; D perhaps matches TRBD1 (5 bases). The sample consisted of CD4+ or CD8+ T cells sorted from blood, taken in a trial of the OX40 agonist ivuxolimab. The CDR3 DNA reads as TGTGCCAGCAGTTACTACGCTTCTAGGGGATACGAGCAGTACTTC. Its translation is CASSYYASRGYEQYF.